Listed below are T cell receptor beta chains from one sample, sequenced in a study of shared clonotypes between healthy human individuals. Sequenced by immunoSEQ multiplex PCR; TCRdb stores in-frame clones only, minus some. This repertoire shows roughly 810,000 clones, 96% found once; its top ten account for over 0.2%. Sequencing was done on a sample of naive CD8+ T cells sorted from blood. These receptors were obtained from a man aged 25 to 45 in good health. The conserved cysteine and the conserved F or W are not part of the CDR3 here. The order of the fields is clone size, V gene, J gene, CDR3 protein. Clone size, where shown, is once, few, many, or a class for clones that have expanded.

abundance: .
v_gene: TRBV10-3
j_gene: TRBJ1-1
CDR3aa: AISGATAEAF

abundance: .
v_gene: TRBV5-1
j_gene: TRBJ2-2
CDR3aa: ASSLRGAGGLVETGELF

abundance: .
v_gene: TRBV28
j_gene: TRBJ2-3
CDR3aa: ASSLPNSGSPETQY

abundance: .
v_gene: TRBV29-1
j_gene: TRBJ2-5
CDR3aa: SVEARGGLADQETQY

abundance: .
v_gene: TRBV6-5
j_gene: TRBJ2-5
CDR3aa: ASRGWDIQETQY

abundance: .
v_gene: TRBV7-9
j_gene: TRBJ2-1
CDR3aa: ASSPRGGYEQF

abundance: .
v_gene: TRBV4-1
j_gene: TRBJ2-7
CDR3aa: ASSLRPSYEQY

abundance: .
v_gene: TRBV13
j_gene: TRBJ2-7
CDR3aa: ASSMERTSYEQY

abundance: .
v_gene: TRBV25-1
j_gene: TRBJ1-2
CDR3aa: ASGGLGGYT

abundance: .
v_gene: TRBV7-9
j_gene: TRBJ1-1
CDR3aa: ASSPRGAEAF

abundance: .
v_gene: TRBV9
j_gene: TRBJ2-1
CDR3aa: ASSTSREQSSYNEQF

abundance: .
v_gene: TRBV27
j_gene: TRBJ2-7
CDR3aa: ASSTGLAGVRSYEQY

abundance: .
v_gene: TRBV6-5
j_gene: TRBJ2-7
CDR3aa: ASSYSDQSYEQY

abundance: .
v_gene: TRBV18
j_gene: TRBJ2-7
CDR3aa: ASSPNQGMDEQY

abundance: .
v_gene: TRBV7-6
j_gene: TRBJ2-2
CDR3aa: ASSHQAAVLF

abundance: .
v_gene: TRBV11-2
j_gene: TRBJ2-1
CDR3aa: ASSQRDIGYNEQF

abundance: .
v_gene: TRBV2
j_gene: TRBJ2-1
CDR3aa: ASRTPGGGGEQF

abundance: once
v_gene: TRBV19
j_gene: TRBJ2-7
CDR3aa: ASSTGTSEQY

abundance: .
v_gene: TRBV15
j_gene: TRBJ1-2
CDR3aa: ATSRDYPGDYGYT

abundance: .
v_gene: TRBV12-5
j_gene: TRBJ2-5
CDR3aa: ASGTGTSSQETQY

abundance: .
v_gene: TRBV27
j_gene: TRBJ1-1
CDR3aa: ASSSAVRVANTEAF

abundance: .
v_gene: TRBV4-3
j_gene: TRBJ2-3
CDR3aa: ASSQDGGGQDTQY

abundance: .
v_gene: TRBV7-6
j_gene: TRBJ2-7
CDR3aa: ASSLAAGLHSYEQY

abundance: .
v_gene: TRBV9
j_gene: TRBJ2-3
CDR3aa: ASSVDSAPTDTQY

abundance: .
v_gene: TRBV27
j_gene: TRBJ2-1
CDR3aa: ASEAYNEQF

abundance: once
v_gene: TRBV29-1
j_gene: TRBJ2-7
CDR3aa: SVEVDYEQY

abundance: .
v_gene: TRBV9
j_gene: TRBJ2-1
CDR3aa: ASSPRGLGNEQF

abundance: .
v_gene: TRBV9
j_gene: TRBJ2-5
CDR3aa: ASSVGRRLARIGETQY

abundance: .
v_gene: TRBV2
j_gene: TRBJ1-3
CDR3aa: ALHRDYNTIY

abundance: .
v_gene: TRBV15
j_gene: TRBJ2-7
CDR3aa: ATSRDRGAYEQY

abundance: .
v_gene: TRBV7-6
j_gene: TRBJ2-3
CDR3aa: ASSLLGETDTQY

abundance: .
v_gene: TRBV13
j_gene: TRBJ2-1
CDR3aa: ASSPSGRGPNEQF

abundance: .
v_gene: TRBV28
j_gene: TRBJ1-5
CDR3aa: ASTVVWDINQPQH

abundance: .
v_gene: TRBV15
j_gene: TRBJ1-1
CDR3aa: ATSRERTGGTEAF

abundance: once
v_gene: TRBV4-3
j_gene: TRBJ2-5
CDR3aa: ASSQDRGTRETQY

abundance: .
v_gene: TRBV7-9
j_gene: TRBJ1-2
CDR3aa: ASRDEGNGYT

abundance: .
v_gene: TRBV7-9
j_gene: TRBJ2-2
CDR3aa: ASSSGQENTGELF

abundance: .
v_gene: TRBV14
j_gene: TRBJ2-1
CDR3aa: ASSQAKLAGGSANEQF

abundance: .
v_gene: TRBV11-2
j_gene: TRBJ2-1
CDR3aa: ASSLDIGSPEYNEQF

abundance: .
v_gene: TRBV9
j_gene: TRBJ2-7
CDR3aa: ASSVPAYEQY

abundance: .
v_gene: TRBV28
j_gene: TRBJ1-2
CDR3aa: ASSFRRNYGYT

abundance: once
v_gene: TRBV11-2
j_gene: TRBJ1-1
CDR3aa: ASSLEDWTEAF

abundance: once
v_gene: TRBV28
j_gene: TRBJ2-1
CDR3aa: ASSLAPYNEQF

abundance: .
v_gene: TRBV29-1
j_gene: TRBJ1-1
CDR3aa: SVEDRREGGDTEAF

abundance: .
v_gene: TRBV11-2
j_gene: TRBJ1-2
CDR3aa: ASSATGDGYGYT

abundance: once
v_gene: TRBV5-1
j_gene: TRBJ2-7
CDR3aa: ASSLVGTGTYEQY

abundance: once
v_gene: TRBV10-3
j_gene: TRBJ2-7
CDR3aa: AISEPEQGISYEQY

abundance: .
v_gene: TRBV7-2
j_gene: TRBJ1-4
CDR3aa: ASSRVGAGGEKLF

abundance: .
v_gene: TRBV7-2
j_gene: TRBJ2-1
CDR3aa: ASSPERDEQF

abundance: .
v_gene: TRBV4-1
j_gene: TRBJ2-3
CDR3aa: ASSHREASGDTQY

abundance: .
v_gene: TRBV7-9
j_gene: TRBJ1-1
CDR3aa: ASSLGGVEEAF

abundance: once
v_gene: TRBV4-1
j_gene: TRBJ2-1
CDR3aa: ASSQGLAGLEF

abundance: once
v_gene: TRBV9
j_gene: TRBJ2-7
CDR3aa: ASSIGQAPYEQY

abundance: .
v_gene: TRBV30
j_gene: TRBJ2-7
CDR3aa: AWDREGYEQY

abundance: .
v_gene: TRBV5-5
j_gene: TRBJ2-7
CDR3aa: ASTHRPGSYEQY

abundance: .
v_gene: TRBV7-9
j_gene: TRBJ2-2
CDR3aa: ASSGYPSGENTGELF

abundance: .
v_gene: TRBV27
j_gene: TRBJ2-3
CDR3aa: ATGGYTDTQY